The following is a T cell receptor beta chain sequence with its context. Its antigen remains unknown. V lost 5 bases and J lost 5; bases outside the gene matches: 15. The CDR3 runs to 17 residues. Germline values: CDR1 SNHLY, CDR2 FYNNEI. The data were taken from a study of cytomegalovirus exposure and HLA in healthy donors. The PCR ran on 60 Vbeta and 13 Jbeta primers. Method: immunoSEQ multiplex PCR; TCRdb's copy keeps in-frame clones and lacks some. The table lists around 130,000 clones, 84% of them singletons. Study-wide points: V- and J-gene trimming of TCR beta was linked (in a later analysis) to a missense DCLRE1C variant. TCR beta V segments were, for the most part, productive about 87% or about 30% of the time in an earlier analysis. Presence/absence analyses took donor sequencing depth as roughly uniform. There were some public TCRs occurring in many donors, but most TCR sequences were rare.

The chain carries TRBV2 and TRBJ1-5; TRBD1 matches at 7 bases. This TCR came from a man aged 50-59 years in good health and CMV-seronegative. The specimen sequenced was PBMCs. Here the CDR3 DNA reads TGTGCCAGCAGTCCGACAGGGCTAAGGGGCAATGATCAGCCCCAGCATTTT. Its protein is CASSPTGLRGNDQPQHF.